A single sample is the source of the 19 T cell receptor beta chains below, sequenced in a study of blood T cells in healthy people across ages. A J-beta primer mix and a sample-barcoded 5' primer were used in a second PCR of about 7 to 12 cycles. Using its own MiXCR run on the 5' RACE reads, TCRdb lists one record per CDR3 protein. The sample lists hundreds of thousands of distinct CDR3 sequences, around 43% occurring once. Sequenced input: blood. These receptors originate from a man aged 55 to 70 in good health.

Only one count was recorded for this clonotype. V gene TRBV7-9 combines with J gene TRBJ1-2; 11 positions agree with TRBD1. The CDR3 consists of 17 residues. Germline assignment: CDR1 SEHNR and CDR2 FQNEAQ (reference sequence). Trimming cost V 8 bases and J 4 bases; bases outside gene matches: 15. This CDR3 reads CASGGQGAPSLSYGYTF. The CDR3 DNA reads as TGTGCCAGCGGCGGACAGGGGGCACCTTCTTTATCCTATGGCTACACCTTC. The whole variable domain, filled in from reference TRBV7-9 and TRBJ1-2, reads DTGVSQNPRHKITKRGQNVTFRCDPISEHNRLYWYRQTLGQGPEFLTYFQNEAQLEKSRLLSDRFSAERPKGSFSTLEIQRTEQGDSAMYLCASGGQGAPSLSYGYTFGSGTRLTVV.

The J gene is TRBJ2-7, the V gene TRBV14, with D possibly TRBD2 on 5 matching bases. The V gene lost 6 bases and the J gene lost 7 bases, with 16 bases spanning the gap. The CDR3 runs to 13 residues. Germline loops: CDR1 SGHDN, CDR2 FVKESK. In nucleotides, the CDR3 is TGTGCCAGCAGTCGCCGGGCTACTAGGGAGCAGTACTTC. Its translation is CASSRRATREQYF.

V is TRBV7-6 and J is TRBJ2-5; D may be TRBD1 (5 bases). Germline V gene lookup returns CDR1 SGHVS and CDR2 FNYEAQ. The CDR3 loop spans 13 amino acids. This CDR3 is CVGSTGNQETQYF. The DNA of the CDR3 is TGTGTCGGCAGCACAGGAAACCAAGAGACCCAGTACTTC.

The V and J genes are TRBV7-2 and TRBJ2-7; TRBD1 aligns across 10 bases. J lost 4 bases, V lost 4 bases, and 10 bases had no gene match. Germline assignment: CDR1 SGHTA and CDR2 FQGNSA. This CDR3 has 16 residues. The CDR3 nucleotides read TGTGCCAGCAGCTCGAGAGGGACAGGGGAAAAATACGAGCAGTACTTC. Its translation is CASSSRGTGEKYEQYF. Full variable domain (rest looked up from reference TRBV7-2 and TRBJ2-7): GAGVSQSPSNKVTEKGKDVELRCDPISGHTALYWYRQSLGQGLEFLIYFQGNSAPDKSGLPSDRFSAERTGGSVSTLTIQRTQQEDSAVYLCASSSRGTGEKYEQYFGPGTRLTVT.

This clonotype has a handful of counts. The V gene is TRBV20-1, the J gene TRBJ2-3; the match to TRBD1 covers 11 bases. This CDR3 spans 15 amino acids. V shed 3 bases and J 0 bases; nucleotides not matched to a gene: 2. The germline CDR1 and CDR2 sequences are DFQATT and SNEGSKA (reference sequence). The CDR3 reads CSARGQGGSTDTQYF. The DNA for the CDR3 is TGCAGTGCTAGGGGACAGGGGGGAAGCACAGATACGCAGTATTTT.

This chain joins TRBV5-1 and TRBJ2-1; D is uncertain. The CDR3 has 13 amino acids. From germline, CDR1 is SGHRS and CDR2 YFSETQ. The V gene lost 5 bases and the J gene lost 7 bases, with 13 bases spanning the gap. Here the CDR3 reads CASRVFLRNEQFF. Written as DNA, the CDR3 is TGCGCCAGCAGAGTCTTCCTGCGGAATGAGCAGTTCTTC. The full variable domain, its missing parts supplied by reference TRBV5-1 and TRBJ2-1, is KAGVTQTPRYLIKTRGQQVTLSCSPISGHRSVSWYQQTPGQGLQFLFEYFSETQRNKGNFPGRFSGRQFSNSRSEMNVSTLELGDSALYLCASRVFLRNEQFFGPGTRLTVL.

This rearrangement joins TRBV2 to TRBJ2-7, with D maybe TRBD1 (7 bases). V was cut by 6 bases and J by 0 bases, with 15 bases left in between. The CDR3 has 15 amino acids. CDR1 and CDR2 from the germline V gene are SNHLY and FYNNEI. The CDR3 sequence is CASRGGTVSSYEQYF. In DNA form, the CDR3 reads TGTGCCAGCAGGGGCGGGACAGTTTCCTCCTACGAGCAGTACTTC. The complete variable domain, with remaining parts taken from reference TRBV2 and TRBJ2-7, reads EPEVTQTPSHQVTQMGQEVILRCVPISNHLYFYWYRQILGQKVEFLVSFYNNEISEKSEIFDDQFSVERPDGSNFTLKIRSTKLEDSAMYFCASRGGTVSSYEQYFGPGTRLTVT.

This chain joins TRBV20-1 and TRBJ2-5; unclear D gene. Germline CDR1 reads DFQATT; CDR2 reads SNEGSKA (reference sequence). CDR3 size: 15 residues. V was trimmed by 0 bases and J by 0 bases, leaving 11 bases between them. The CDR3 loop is CSARDGRSNQETQYF. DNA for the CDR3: TGCAGTGCTAGAGACGGACGGAGTAACCAAGAGACCCAGTACTTC.

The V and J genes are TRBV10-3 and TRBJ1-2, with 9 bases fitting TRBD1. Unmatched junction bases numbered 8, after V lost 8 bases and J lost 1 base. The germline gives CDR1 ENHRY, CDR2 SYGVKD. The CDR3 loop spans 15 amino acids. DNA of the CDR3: TGTGCCATCGCCCTCCCGGGACAGGGTAACTATGGCTACACCTTC. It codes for CAIALPGQGNYGYTF.

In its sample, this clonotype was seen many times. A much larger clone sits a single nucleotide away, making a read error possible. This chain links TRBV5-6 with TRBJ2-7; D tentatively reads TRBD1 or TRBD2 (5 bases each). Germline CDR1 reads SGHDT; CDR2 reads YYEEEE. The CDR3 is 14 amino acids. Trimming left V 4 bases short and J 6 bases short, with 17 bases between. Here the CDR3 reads CASSDSGSLGEQYF. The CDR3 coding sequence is TGTGCCAGCAGCGATTCAGGGAGCCTGGGCGAGCAGTACTTC.

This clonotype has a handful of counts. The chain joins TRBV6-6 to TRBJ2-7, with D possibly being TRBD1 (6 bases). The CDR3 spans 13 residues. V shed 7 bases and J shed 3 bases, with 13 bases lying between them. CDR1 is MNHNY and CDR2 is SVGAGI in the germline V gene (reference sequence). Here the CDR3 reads CASTPGQHYEQYF. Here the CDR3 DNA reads TGTGCCAGCACCCCTGGACAGCACTACGAGCAGTACTTC.

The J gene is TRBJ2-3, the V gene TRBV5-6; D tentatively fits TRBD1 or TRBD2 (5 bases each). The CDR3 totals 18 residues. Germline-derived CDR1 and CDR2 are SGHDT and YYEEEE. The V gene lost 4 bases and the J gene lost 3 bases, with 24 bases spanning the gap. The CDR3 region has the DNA TGTGCCAGCAGCAATGGACCGGGACCCCGAAGGAGGACAGATACGCAGTATTTT. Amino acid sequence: CASSNGPGPRRRTDTQYF.

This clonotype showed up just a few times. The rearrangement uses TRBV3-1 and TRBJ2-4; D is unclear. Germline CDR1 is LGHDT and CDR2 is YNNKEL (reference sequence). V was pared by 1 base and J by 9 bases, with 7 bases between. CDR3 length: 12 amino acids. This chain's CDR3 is CASSQGLSIQYF. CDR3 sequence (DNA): TGTGCCAGCAGCCAAGGTTTAAGCATTCAGTACTTC.

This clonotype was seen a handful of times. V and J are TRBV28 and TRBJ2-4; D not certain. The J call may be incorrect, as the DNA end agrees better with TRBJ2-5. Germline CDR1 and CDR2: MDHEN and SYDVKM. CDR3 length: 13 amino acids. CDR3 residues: CASTVPQERTQYF. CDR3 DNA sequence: TGTGCCAGCACTGTACCCCAAGAGAGGACCCAGTACTTC.

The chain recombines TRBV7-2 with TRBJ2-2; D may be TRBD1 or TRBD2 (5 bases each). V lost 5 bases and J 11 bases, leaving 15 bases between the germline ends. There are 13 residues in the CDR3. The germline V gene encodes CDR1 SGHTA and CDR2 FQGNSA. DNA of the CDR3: TGTGCCAGCAGCCTCCAAAACCGGGACGAGCTGTTTTTT. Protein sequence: CASSLQNRDELFF.

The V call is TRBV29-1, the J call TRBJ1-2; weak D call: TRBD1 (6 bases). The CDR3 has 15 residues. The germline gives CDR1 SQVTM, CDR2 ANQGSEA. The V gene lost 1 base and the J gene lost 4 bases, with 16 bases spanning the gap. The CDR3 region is CSVEVGGAPIYGYTF. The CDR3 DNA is TGCAGCGTTGAAGTGGGGGGGGCCCCGATCTATGGCTACACCTTC.

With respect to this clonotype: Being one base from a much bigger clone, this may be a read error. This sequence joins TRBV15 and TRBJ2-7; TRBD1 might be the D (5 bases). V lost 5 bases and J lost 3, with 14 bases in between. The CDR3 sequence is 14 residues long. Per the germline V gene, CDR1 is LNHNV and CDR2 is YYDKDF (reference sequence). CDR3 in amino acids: CATSDRMTDYEQYF. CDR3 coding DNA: TGTGCCACCAGCGACAGAATGACAGACTACGAGCAGTACTTC.

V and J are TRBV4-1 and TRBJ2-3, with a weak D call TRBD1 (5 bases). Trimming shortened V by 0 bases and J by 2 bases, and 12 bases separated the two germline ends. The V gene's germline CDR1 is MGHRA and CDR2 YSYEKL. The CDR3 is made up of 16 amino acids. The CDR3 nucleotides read TGCGCCAGCAGCCAAGATACAGGATTTTCCACAGATACGCAGTATTTT. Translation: CASSQDTGFSTDTQYF.

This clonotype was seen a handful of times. The CDR3 DNA reads TGTGCCAGCAAAAAAGGAGGATCTGGGGCCAACGTCCTGACTTTC. It translates to CASKKGGSGANVLTF. The chain couples TRBV6-1 to TRBJ2-6; D possibly corresponds to TRBD2 (5 bases). The ends were cut back, 7 bases at V and 1 base at J, with 11 bases in the middle. The germline V gene has CDR1 MNHNS and CDR2 SASEGT. The CDR3 is 15 residues long.